Included here is one T cell receptor (beta chain) sequence, with context. The data originate from a study of blood T cell repertoires in COVID-19. The overall study: The origin of the acute and convalescent COVID-19 samples was the United States, Italy and Spain. Sources were T cells, B-cell-depleted T cells, or PBMCs; the material itself was cDNA or gDNA.

In the authors' methods: From reference gene primer amplification, estimates of nucleated cell counts were derived. This table comes from immunoSEQ multiplex PCR, and its TCRdb copy is limited to in-frame clones, with some not included. The V and J calls and the clone size are those of that table, but D and trimming were determined from the DNA. The sample has hundreds of thousands of clones, approximately 90% seen once. This CDR3 contains 17 residues. The junction had 9 bases not matched to a gene; V was cut back by 0 bases and J by 4 bases. The germline V gene encodes CDR1 LGHNA and CDR2 YNFKEQ. This chain uses TRBV4-2 with TRBJ2-1; 7 nucleotides align to TRBD2. The sequence was obtained from a woman in her forties or fifties who had recovered from COVID-19. Sequenced input: peripheral blood. CDR3 sequence reads: CASSQDGLAGEYNEQFF. The CDR3 DNA reads as TGTGCCAGCAGCCAAGACGGATTGGCGGGGGAGTACAATGAGCAGTTCTTC.